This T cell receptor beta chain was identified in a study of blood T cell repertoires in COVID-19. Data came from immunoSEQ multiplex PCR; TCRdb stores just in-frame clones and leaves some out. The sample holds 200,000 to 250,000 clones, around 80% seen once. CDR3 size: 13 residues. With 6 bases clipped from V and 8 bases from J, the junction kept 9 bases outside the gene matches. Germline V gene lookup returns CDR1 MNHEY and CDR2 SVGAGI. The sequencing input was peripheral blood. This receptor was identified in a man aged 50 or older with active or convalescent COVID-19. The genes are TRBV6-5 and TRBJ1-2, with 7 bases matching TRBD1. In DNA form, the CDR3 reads TGTGCCAGCAGCCCCGACAGGGTAGGGGGCTACACCTTC. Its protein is CASSPDRVGGYTF.